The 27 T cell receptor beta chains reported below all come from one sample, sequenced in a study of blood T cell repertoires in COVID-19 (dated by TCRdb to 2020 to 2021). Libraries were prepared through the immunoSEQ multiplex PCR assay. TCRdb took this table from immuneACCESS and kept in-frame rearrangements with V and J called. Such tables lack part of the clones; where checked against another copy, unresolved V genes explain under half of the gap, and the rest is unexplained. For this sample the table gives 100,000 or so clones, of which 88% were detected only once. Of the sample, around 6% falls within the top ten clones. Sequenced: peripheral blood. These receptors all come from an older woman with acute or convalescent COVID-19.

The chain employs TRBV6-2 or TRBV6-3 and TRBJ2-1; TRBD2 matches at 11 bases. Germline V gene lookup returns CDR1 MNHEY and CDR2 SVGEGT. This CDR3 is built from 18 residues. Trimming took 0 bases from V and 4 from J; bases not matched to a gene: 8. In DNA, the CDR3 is TGTGCCAGCAGTTACTCTTTTAGCGGGAGGGCCAAGTACAATGAGCAGTTCTTC. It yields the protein CASSYSFSGRAKYNEQFF.

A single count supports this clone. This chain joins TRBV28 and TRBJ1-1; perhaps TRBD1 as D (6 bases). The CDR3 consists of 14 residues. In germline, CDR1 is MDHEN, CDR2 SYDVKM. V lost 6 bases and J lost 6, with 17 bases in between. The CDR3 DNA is TGTGCCAGCAGGCGGATCACAGGGATCTCTGAAGCTTTCTTT. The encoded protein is CASRRITGISEAFF.

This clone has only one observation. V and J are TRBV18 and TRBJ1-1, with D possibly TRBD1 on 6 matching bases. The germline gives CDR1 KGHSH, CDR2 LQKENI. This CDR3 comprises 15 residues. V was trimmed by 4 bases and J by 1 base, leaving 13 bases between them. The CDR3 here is CASSLQGQENTEAFF. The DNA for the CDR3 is TGTGCCAGCTCACTACAGGGCCAGGAGAACACTGAAGCTTTCTTT.

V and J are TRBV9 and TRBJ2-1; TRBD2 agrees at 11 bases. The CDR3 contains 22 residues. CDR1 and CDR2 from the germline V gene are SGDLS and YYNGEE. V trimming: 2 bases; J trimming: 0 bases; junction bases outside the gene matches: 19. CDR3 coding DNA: TGTGCCAGCAGCGTCGGATTACAACGACTAGCGGGACGTGATAGCTCCTACAATGAGCAGTTCTTC. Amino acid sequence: CASSVGLQRLAGRDSSYNEQFF.

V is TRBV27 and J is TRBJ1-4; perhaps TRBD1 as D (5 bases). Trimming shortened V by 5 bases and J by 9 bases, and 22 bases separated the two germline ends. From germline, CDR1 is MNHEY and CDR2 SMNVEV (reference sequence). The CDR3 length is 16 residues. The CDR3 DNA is TGTGCCAGCAGTCCCGGTGTCGGCAGGGCGGGACAAAAACTGTTTTTT. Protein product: CASSPGVGRAGQKLFF.

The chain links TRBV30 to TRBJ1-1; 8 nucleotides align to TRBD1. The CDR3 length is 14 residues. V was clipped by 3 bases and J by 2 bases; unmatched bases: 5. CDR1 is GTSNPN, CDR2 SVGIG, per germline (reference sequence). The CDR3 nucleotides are TGTGCCTGGAGGGGGCAGGGGGCAAACACTGAAGCTTTCTTT. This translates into CAWRGQGANTEAFF.

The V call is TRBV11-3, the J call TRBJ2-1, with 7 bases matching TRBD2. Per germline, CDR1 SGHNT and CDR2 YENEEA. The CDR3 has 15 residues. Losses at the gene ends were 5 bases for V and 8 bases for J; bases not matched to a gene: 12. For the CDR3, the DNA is TGTGCCAGCAGCCTACTACGACTAGCAGCCGATGAGCAGTTCTTC. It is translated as CASSLLRLAADEQFF.

As DNA, the CDR3 is TGTGCCAGTAGTAATCGATGGGCAAACACTGAAGCTTTCTTT. This sequence encodes CASSNRWANTEAFF. The rearrangement joins TRBV19 to TRBJ1-1; D remains unclear. V was shortened by 4 bases and J by 2 bases, with 11 bases between the two germline ends. CDR1 and CDR2 (germline): LNHDA, SQIVND (reference sequence). The CDR3 contains 14 residues.

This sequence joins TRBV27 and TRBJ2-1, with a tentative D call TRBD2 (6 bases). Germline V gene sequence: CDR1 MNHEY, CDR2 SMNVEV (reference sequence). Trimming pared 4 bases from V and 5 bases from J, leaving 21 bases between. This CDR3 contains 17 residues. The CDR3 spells CASSSPAGAGMHNEQFF. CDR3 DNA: TGTGCCAGCAGTTCCCCAGCCGGGGCGGGAATGCACAATGAGCAGTTCTTC.

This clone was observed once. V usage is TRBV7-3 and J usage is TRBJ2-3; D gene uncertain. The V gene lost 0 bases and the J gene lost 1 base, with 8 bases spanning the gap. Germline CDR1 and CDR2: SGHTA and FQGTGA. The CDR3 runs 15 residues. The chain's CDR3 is CASSLTMSGTDTQYF. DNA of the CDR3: TGTGCCAGCAGCTTAACAATGAGTGGCACAGATACGCAGTATTTT.

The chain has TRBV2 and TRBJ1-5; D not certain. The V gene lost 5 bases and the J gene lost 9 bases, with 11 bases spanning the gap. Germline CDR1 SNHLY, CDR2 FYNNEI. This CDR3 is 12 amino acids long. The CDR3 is CASSNSIGPQHF. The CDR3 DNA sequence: TGTGCCAGCAGTAACTCCATTGGGCCCCAGCATTTT.

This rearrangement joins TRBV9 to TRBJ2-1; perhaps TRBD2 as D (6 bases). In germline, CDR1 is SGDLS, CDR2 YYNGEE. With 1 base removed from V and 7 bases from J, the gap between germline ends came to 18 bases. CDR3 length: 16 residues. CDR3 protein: CASSVRAGSGWNEQFF. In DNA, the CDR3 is TGTGCCAGCAGCGTAAGGGCGGGGAGCGGGTGGAATGAGCAGTTCTTC.

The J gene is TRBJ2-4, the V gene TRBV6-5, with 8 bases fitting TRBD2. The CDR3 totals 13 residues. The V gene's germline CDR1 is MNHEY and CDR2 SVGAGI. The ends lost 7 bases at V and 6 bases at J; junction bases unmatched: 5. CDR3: CASTVAGTNIQYF. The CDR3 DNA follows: TGTGCCAGCACGGTAGCGGGGACAAACATTCAGTACTTC.

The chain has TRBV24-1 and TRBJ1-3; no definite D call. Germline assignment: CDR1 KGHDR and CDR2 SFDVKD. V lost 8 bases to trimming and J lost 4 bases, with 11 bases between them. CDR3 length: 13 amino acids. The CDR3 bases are TGTGCCACCACTGGGCCTAGCGGAAACACCATATATTTT. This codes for CATTGPSGNTIYF.

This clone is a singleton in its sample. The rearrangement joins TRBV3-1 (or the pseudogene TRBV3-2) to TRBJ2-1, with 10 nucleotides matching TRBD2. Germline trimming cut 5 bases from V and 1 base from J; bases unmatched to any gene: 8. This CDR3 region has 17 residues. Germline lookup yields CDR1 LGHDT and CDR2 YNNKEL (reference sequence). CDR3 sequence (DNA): TGTGCCAGCAGCAAACATCCGGGACTAGCGTCCTACAATGAGCAGTTCTTC. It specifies CASSKHPGLASYNEQFF.

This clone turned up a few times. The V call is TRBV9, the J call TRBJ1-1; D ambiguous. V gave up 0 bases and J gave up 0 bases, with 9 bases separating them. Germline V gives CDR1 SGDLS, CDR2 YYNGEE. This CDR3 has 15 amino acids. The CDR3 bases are TGTGCCAGCAGCGTAGGCTGGGCTATGAACACTGAAGCTTTCTTT. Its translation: CASSVGWAMNTEAFF.

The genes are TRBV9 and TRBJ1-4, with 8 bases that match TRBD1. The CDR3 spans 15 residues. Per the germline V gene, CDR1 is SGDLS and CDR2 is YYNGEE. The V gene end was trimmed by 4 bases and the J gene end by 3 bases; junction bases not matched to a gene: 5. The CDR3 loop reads CASSSLTGANEKLFF. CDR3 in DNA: TGTGCCAGCAGCAGCTTGACAGGGGCTAATGAAAAACTGTTTTTT.

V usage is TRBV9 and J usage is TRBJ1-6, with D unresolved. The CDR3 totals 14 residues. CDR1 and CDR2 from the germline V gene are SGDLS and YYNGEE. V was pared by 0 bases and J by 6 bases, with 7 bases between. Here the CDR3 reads CASSVEHINSPLHF. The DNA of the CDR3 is TGTGCCAGCAGCGTAGAGCATATTAATTCACCCCTCCACTTT.

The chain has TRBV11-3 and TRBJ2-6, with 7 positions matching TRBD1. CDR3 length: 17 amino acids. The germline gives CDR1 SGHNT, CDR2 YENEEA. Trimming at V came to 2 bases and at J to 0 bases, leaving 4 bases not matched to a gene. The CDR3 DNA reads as TGTGCCAGCAGCTTATCGGGACAGACCTCTGGGGCCAACGTCCTGACTTTC. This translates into CASSLSGQTSGANVLTF.

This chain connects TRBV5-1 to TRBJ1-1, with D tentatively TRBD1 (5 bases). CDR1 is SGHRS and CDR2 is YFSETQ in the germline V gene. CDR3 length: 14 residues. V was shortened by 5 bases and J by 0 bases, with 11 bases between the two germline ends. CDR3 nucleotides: TGCGCCAGCAGTCGGGACTCTATGAACACTGAAGCTTTCTTT. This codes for CASSRDSMNTEAFF.

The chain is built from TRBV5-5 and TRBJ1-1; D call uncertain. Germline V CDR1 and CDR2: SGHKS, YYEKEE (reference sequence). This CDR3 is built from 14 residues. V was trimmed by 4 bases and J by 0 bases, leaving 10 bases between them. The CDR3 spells CASSGRTVNTEAFF. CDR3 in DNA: TGTGCCAGCAGCGGGCGAACTGTGAACACTGAAGCTTTCTTT.

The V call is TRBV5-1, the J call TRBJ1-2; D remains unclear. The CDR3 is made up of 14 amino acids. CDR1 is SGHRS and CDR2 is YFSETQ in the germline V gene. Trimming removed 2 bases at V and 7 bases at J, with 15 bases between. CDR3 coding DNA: TGCGCCAGCAGCTTTGACGCGATGAGCGGTGGCTACACCTTC. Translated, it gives CASSFDAMSGGYTF. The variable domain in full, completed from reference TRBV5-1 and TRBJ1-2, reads KAGVTQTPRYLIKTRGQQVTLSCSPISGHRSVSWYQQTPGQGLQFLFEYFSETQRNKGNFPGRFSGRQFSNSRSEMNVSTLELGDSALYLCASSFDAMSGGYTFGSGTRLTVV.

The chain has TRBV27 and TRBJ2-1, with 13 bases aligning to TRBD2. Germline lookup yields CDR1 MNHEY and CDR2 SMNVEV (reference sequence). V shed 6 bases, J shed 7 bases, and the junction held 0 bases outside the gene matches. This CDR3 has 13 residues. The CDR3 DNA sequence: TGTGCCAGCAGACTAGCGGGAGGGAATGAGCAGTTCTTC. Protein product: CASRLAGGNEQFF.

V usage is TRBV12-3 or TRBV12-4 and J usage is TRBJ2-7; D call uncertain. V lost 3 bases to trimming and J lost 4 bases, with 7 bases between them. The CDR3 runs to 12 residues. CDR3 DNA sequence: TGTGCCAGCAGTTTTTCTCCTTACGAGCAGTACTTC. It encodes CASSFSPYEQYF.

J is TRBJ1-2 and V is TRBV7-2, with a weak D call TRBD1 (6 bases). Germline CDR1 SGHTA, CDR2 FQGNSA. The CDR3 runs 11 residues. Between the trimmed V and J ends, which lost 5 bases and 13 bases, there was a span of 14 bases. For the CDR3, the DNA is TGTGCCAGCAGCCCCAGGGGCATCGGCACCTTC. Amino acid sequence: CASSPRGIGTF. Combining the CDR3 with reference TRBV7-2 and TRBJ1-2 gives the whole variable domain GAGVSQSPSNKVTEKGKDVELRCDPISGHTALYWYRQSLGQGLEFLIYFQGNSAPDKSGLPSDRFSAERTGGSVSTLTIQRTQQEDSAVYLCASSPRGIGTFGSGTRLTVV.

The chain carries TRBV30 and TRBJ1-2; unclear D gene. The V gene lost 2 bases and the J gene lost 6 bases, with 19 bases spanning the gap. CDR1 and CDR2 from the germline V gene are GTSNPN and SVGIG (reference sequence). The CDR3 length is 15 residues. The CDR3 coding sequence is TGTGCCTGGAGTCCTCCTACCGACACCTTCCATGGCTACACCTTC. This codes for CAWSPPTDTFHGYTF.

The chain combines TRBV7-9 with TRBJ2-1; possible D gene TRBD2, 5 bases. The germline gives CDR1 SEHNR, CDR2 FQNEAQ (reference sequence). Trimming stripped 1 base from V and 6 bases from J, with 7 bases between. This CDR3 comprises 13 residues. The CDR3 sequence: CASSLGLSNEQFF. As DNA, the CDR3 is TGTGCCAGCAGCTTAGGACTATCCAATGAGCAGTTCTTC.